This entry lists 14 T cell receptor beta chains sequenced from one sample in a study of shared clonotypes between healthy human individuals. TCRdb's table, derived via immunoSEQ multiplex PCR, lists solely in-frame clones and lacks some. The sample includes around 700,000 clones, around 72% of them seen just once. The material sequenced was memory CD4+ T cells sorted from blood. Regarding subset: CD45RA-negative fraction. The receptors originated from a woman younger than 45 in good health.

As for this clone: This could be a read error, since a much larger clone is one nucleotide away. Other DNA sequences from this sample encode an identical CDR3 as well. The J gene is TRBJ2-1, the V gene TRBV5-6; D is unclear. This CDR3 spans 11 amino acids. Deletions cut 4 bases from V and 3 bases from J, with 2 bases between. The germline V gene has CDR1 SGHDT and CDR2 YYEEEE. The CDR3 protein is CASSLYNEQFF. The CDR3 nucleotides read TGTGCCAGCAGCCTCTACAATGAGCAGTTCTTC.

The chain is built from TRBV5-1 and TRBJ2-6; no definite D call. The V gene lost 1 base and the J gene lost 0 bases, with 5 bases spanning the gap. Per the germline V gene, CDR1 is SGHRS and CDR2 is YFSETQ. The CDR3 length is 15 residues. CDR3 sequence: CASSLYASGANVLTF. The DNA of the CDR3 is TGCGCCAGCAGCTTGTATGCCTCTGGGGCCAACGTCCTGACTTTC. Combining the CDR3 with reference TRBV5-1 and TRBJ2-6 gives the whole variable domain KAGVTQTPRYLIKTRGQQVTLSCSPISGHRSVSWYQQTPGQGLQFLFEYFSETQRNKGNFPGRFSGRQFSNSRSEMNVSTLELGDSALYLCASSLYASGANVLTFGAGSRLTVL.

The chain is built from TRBV6-1 and TRBJ1-1, with D hard to call. The germline V gene has CDR1 MNHNS and CDR2 SASEGT. This CDR3 region has 12 residues. Trimming took off 10 bases at V and 0 bases at J, with 9 bases between the two ends. CDR3 region: CAIERVNTEAFF. The CDR3, as DNA: TGTGCCATCGAAAGGGTGAACACTGAAGCTTTCTTT.

This chain joins TRBV2 and TRBJ2-7, with TRBD2 matching over 10 bases. The germline gives CDR1 SNHLY, CDR2 FYNNEI. The CDR3 length is 17 residues. V dropped 8 bases and J dropped 0; count of bases not matched to a gene: 13. CDR3 loop: CASRDRHSGRSSYEQYF. CDR3 nucleotide sequence: TGTGCCAGCCGGGACAGGCATAGCGGGAGGTCCTCCTACGAGCAGTACTTC.

This clone has at least ten counts. This chain connects TRBV30 to TRBJ2-7, with a weak D call TRBD2 (6 bases). The CDR3 is made up of 12 amino acids. CDR1 and CDR2 from the germline V gene are GTSNPN and SVGIG (reference sequence). Trimming left V 5 bases short and J 1 base short, with 9 bases between. The CDR3 bases are TGTGCCTGGGGGAGGCAGTCCTACGAGCAGTACTTC. This sequence encodes CAWGRQSYEQYF. Full variable domain (remainder filled in from reference TRBV30 and TRBJ2-7): SQTIHQWPATLVQPVGSPLSLECTVEGTSNPNLYWYRQAAGRGLQLLFYSVGIGQISSEVPQNLSASRPQDRQFILSSKKLLLSDSGFYLCAWGRQSYEQYFGPGTRLTVT.

V usage is TRBV2 and J usage is TRBJ2-1; 7 nucleotides align to TRBD2. CDR1 is SNHLY and CDR2 is FYNNEI in the germline V gene. The CDR3 contains 12 residues. Trimming at V came to 8 bases and at J to 4 bases, leaving 2 bases not matched to a gene. The CDR3 DNA reads TGTGCCAGCTGGGACTATTACAATGAGCAGTTCTTC. Its translation: CASWDYYNEQFF.

The chain links TRBV5-1 to TRBJ1-1; D gene uncertain. V lost 0 bases and J lost 4, with 10 bases in between. The CDR3 sequence is 14 residues long. Germline V gene data show CDR1 as SGHRS and CDR2 as YFSETQ. The CDR3 sequence is CASSLVEGGTEAFF. CDR3 coding DNA: TGCGCCAGCAGCTTGGTTGAGGGAGGCACTGAAGCTTTCTTT.

The chain joins TRBV10-3 to TRBJ2-7; D is ambiguous. This CDR3 has 14 residues. Trimming removed 6 bases at V and 2 bases at J, with 14 bases between. Germline V CDR1 and CDR2: ENHRY, SYGVKD. DNA of the CDR3: TGTGCCATCAGCCCTGGACCTCCGACCTACGAGCAGTACTTC. This codes for CAISPGPPTYEQYF.

The rearrangement links TRBV11-2 to TRBJ2-1; TRBD2 matches at 9 bases. J was trimmed by 8 bases and V by 4 bases; bases with no gene match: 9. CDR1 is SGHAT, CDR2 FQNNGV, per germline. The CDR3 sequence is 15 residues long. Here the CDR3 DNA reads TGTGCCAGCAGCTCTGGGGCTAGCGGGGTATATGAGCAGTTCTTC. Translation: CASSSGASGVYEQFF.

The J gene is TRBJ1-1, the V gene TRBV18; D ambiguous. From germline, CDR1 is KGHSH and CDR2 LQKENI. Trimming stripped 1 base from V and 1 base from J, with 10 bases between. The CDR3 is made up of 15 amino acids. In DNA, the CDR3 is TGTGCCAGCTCACCACAGGAGGGATGGAACACTGAAGCTTTCTTT. It yields the protein CASSPQEGWNTEAFF.

Comments on this clone: Different DNA sequences within this sample yield the same CDR3. This chain links TRBV6-5 with TRBJ2-5; D is ambiguous. Germline V gene lookup returns CDR1 MNHEY and CDR2 SVGAGI. Trimming cost V 6 bases and J 4 bases, with 9 bases left between them. The CDR3 is 12 amino acids. CDR3 sequence reads: CASSPRRETQYF. CDR3 DNA: TGTGCCAGCAGCCCCAGGCGAGAGACCCAGTACTTC.

This chain connects TRBV4-1 to TRBJ2-6; no clear D gene. The V gene's germline CDR1 is MGHRA and CDR2 YSYEKL. Deletions cut 0 bases from V and 9 bases from J, with 12 bases between. The CDR3 has 15 residues. The CDR3 sequence: CASSQESQIGNVLTF. CDR3 bases: TGCGCCAGCAGCCAAGAATCACAGATTGGCAACGTCCTGACTTTC.

This clone has only a few counts. V usage is TRBV2 and J usage is TRBJ2-1, with 7 bases aligning to TRBD2. CDR1 and CDR2 (germline): SNHLY, FYNNEI. The CDR3 length is 17 residues. The V gene end was trimmed by 3 bases and the J gene end by 8 bases; junction bases not matched to a gene: 16. This CDR3 reads CASSEGEGLAEMDEQFF. In DNA, the CDR3 is TGTGCCAGCAGTGAGGGGGAAGGGCTAGCGGAGATGGATGAGCAGTTCTTC.

V usage is TRBV7-8 and J usage is TRBJ1-1; D is perhaps TRBD1 (6 bases). CDR1 is SGHVS and CDR2 is FQNEAQ in the germline V gene. The CDR3 loop spans 14 amino acids. Trimming cost V 3 bases and J 2 bases, with 10 bases left between them. The CDR3 DNA is TGTGCCAGCAGCTTCAGACAGGCAAACACTGAAGCTTTCTTT. It yields the protein CASSFRQANTEAFF.